Detailed here is one T cell receptor beta chain. The antigen remains undetermined. This record belongs to a study of breast tumors, draining lymph nodes, adjacent tissues. Breast cancer patients provided tissue from their axillary draining lymph nodes. Broader study findings: Luminal-like breast cancer showed significantly greater tumor-nontumor repertoire similarity than basal-like breast cancer did. Tumor TCR diversity was below lymph nodes but above nontumor tissue. Data fit most tumor T cells coming from lymph node, expanding in tumor.

TCRdb re-called the multiplex PCR reads through MiXCR, storing one row per CDR3 protein. The sample records 250,000 or so distinct CDR3 sequences, around 30% being singletons. J was trimmed by 4 bases and V by 2 bases; bases with no gene match: 16. The CDR3 spans 18 residues. The germline gives CDR1 ENHRY, CDR2 SYGVKD. V is TRBV10-3 and J is TRBJ1-1; 7 positions agree with TRBD1. The sequenced sample consisted of axillary lymph node tissue. This TCR was recovered from a female donor with breast cancer. Some clones in this sample may be carry-over from other donors' samples. CDR3 amino acids: CAISELRQGGNWGTEAFF. CDR3 sequence (DNA): TGTGCCATCAGTGAGCTGCGGCAGGGGGGAAACTGGGGCACTGAAGCTTTCTTT.